Listed here are 31 T cell receptor beta chains from one sample, sequenced in a study of T cell repertoires in cytomegalovirus infection (dated by TCRdb to between 2019 and 2020). Sequencing used an Illumina HiSeq 1500. The public reads were quality trimmed at Q25 with fastp and then assembled into clones with MiXCR by TCRdb, keeping productive beta chains. Rows are unified per CDR3 protein, each entry keeping the most common DNA and genes. The sample table holds roughly 190,000 distinct CDR3 sequences, of which more than 9% were seen once. The ten largest clones take up about 4.6% of the sample. The sample was PBMCs. Every receptor here comes from a human donor in good health (CMV status not recorded). Some clones in this sample may be carry-over from other donors' samples.

J is TRBJ2-1 and V is TRBV7-3, with 9 bases aligning to TRBD2. V lost 5 bases, J lost 6 bases, and 11 bases stayed unmatched. Germline V lookup: CDR1 SGHTA, CDR2 FQGTGA. The CDR3 is made up of 16 amino acids. The CDR3 DNA is TGTGCCAGCAGCCTTCCAGGGACTAGCAGGTCCAATGAGCAGTTCTTC. It is translated as CASSLPGTSRSNEQFF.

This clonotype was counted at least ten times. This chain connects TRBV7-2 to TRBJ2-3, with unresolved D. This CDR3 region has 13 residues. CDR1 and CDR2 from the germline V gene are SGHTA and FQGNSA. V was shortened by 1 base and J by 7 bases, with 9 bases between the two germline ends. The CDR3 DNA is TGTGCCAGCAGCTTAGGAATTATGAATACGCAGTATTTT. It codes for CASSLGIMNTQYF.

In its sample, this clonotype was seen many times. The V call is TRBV7-2, the J call TRBJ2-7, with D possibly matching TRBD1 (6 bases). V lost 5 bases and J 3 bases, leaving 11 bases between the germline ends. This CDR3 spans 13 amino acids. The germline CDR1 and CDR2 sequences are SGHTA and FQGNSA. CDR3 in amino acids: CASSPHRDYEQYF. DNA of the CDR3: TGTGCCAGCAGCCCACACAGGGACTACGAGCAGTACTTC.

This clonotype was found many times. This chain uses TRBV7-8 with TRBJ2-1, with 7 bases that match TRBD1. V shed 1 base, J shed 4 bases, and the junction held 7 bases outside the gene matches. Per the germline V gene, CDR1 is SGHVS and CDR2 is FQNEAQ. The CDR3 is 16 residues long. CDR3 region: CASSLVPGTVYNEQFF. The CDR3 nucleotides are TGTGCCAGCAGCTTAGTGCCCGGGACAGTATACAATGAGCAGTTCTTC.

This clonotype has only a few counts. The rearrangement links TRBV20-1 to TRBJ2-1; 9 nucleotides agree with TRBD2. CDR1 DFQATT and CDR2 SNEGSKA come from the germline V gene (reference sequence). CDR3 length equals 15 residues. Trimming took 0 bases from V and 7 from J; bases not matched to a gene: 7. The CDR3 is CSARDLGSGSNEQFF. In DNA, the CDR3 is TGCAGTGCTAGAGATTTAGGTAGCGGGAGTAATGAGCAGTTCTTC.

Many counts were recorded for this clonotype. The chain carries TRBV28 and TRBJ1-6; D possibly corresponds to TRBD1 (5 bases). Germline V gene lookup returns CDR1 MDHEN and CDR2 SYDVKM. Trimming took 4 bases from V and 2 from J, leaving 15 bases between them. This CDR3 comprises 17 residues. CDR3 sequence: CASSSRGWGTYNSPLHF. The CDR3 DNA reads TGTGCCAGCAGTTCCCGGGGCTGGGGAACCTATAATTCACCCCTCCACTTT.

There are many counts of this clonotype. V and J are TRBV20-1 and TRBJ2-2, with 8 bases lining up with TRBD1. Germline assignment: CDR1 DFQATT and CDR2 SNEGSKA (reference sequence). J gave up 1 base and V 6 bases, and 4 bases lay outside the gene matches. The CDR3 length is 14 residues. CDR3 DNA: TGCAGTGCGCCCGGACAGGGGAACACCGGGGAGCTGTTTTTT. Its translation: CSAPGQGNTGELFF.

This chain uses TRBV7-2 with TRBJ2-7; tentative D call: TRBD2 (7 bases). CDR3 size: 13 residues. Looked up from germline, CDR1 is SGHTA and CDR2 is FQGNSA. V lost 3 bases and J lost 5, with 11 bases in between. CDR3 amino acids: CASSLGGGNEQYV. In nucleotides, the CDR3 is TGTGCCAGCAGCTTGGGAGGGGGTAACGAGCAGTACGTC.

This clonotype was detected many times. This chain uses TRBV19 with TRBJ1-2; D remains ambiguous. With 3 bases removed from V and 4 bases from J, the gap between germline ends came to 15 bases. CDR1 and CDR2 from the germline V gene are LNHDA and SQIVND (reference sequence). CDR3 size: 15 residues. The CDR3 DNA reads as TGTGCCAGTAGTATTCCCAACGGTCGGGGCTATGGCTACACCTTC. This sequence encodes CASSIPNGRGYGYTF.

This clonotype appeared a few times. The V gene is TRBV7-9, the J gene TRBJ2-7; 7 nucleotides align to TRBD2. This CDR3 is 14 amino acids long. The germline gives CDR1 SEHNR, CDR2 FQNEAQ (reference sequence). The junction had 5 bases not matched to a gene; V was cut back by 1 base and J by 5 bases. As DNA, the CDR3 is TGTGCCAGCAGCTTAGACAGCGCGGGGGACGAGCAGTACTTC. It codes for CASSLDSAGDEQYF.

The CDR3 loop reads CASRPNPGLVSTDTQYF. In DNA form, the CDR3 reads TGCGCCAGCAGACCTAACCCGGGACTAGTTAGCACAGATACGCAGTATTTT. The chain is built from TRBV5-1 and TRBJ2-3, with 8 bases lining up with TRBD2. This CDR3 contains 17 residues. CDR1 and CDR2 (germline): SGHRS, YFSETQ. V shed 5 bases and J 0 bases; nucleotides not matched to a gene: 11.

This clonotype occurred a few times. The chain employs TRBV19 and TRBJ2-7; D is ambiguous. The CDR3 is made up of 9 amino acids. V lost 4 bases and J lost 9, with 4 bases in between. Germline values: CDR1 LNHDA, CDR2 SQIVND (reference sequence). In DNA form, the CDR3 reads TGTGCCAGTAGTACCCCGCAGTACTTC. It specifies CASSTPQYF.

This clonotype was seen many times. The chain recombines TRBV7-2 with TRBJ2-3, with unresolved D. The CDR3 consists of 15 residues. Germline-derived CDR1 and CDR2 are SGHTA and FQGNSA. The germline V and J ends were trimmed by 5 bases and 5 bases, with 17 bases remaining between them. The DNA of the CDR3 is TGTGCCAGCAGCCCCCAGAGTTCAGCGATAGATACGCAGTATTTT. Translated, it gives CASSPQSSAIDTQYF.

This clonotype was seen a handful of times. Sequence at one end of the junction differs from germline and may be a read error. The chain employs TRBV2 and TRBJ1-1; tentative D call: TRBD1 (5 bases). Germline V gene data show CDR1 as SNHLY and CDR2 as FYNNEI. This CDR3 comprises 9 residues. CDR3 region: CASEPRGPF. The CDR3 coding sequence is TGTGCCAGCGAACCCCGGGGCCCCTTT.

The CDR3 reads CASSLGEAYGYTF. The DNA for the CDR3 is TGTGCCAGCAGTTTGGGGGAGGCCTATGGCTACACCTTC. The V and J genes are TRBV28 and TRBJ1-2, with a tentative D call TRBD1 (5 bases). The V gene lost 3 bases and the J gene lost 4 bases, with 9 bases spanning the gap. CDR3 length equals 13 residues. The germline CDR1 and CDR2 sequences are MDHEN and SYDVKM.

This clonotype was seen repeatedly, ten times or more. The chain employs TRBV9 and TRBJ1-2, with D possibly matching TRBD1 (5 bases). Trimming cost V 0 bases and J 4 bases, with 10 bases left between them. There are 14 residues in the CDR3. Germline loops: CDR1 SGDLS, CDR2 YYNGEE. In nucleotides, the CDR3 is TGTGCCAGCAGCGTAGATGGGACTGCCTATGGCTACACCTTC. It specifies CASSVDGTAYGYTF.

This clonotype showed up many times. CDR3 region: CASSFTPRTSYNEQFF. The DNA of the CDR3 is TGTGCCAGCAGTTTTACCCCACGGACCTCCTACAATGAGCAGTTCTTC. The chain links TRBV7-9 to TRBJ2-1; D is uncertain. CDR1 is SEHNR and CDR2 is FQNEAQ in the germline V gene (reference sequence). This CDR3 region has 16 residues. Trimming shortened V by 6 bases and J by 0 bases, and 15 bases separated the two germline ends. The whole variable domain, filled in from reference TRBV7-9 and TRBJ2-1, reads DTGVSQNPRHKITKRGQNVTFRCDPISEHNRLYWYRQTLGQGPEFLTYFQNEAQLEKSRLLSDRFSAERPKGSFSTLEIQRTEQGDSAMYLCASSFTPRTSYNEQFFGPGTRLTVL.

This clonotype has a handful of counts. The rearrangement uses TRBV28 and TRBJ2-7, with D tentatively TRBD1 (5 bases). The CDR3 spans 16 residues. V gave up 5 bases and J gave up 3 bases, with 20 bases separating them. CDR1 MDHEN and CDR2 SYDVKM come from the germline V gene. In nucleotides, the CDR3 is TGTGCCAGCAGTCATTATCGTAGGCAGGGCTACTACGAGCAGTACTTC. This encodes CASSHYRRQGYYEQYF.

This clonotype was found many times. The rearrangement uses TRBV6-1 and TRBJ2-5; TRBD2 agrees at 8 bases. The ends lost 5 bases at V and 2 bases at J; junction bases unmatched: 7. There are 15 residues in the CDR3. Germline V lookup: CDR1 MNHNS, CDR2 SASEGT. The CDR3 coding sequence is TGTGCCAGCAGTTCGCCAATAGCGGGACAAGAGACCCAGTACTTC. It encodes CASSSPIAGQETQYF.

This clonotype was recorded many times. This sequence joins TRBV7-2 and TRBJ2-7, with 8 nucleotides matching TRBD2. Per germline, CDR1 SGHTA and CDR2 FQGNSA. V lost 4 bases to trimming and J lost 2 bases; unmatched junction nucleotides: 4. The CDR3 loop spans 14 amino acids. This CDR3 reads CASSSASGPYEQYF. CDR3 in DNA: TGTGCCAGCAGCTCTGCTAGCGGGCCCTACGAGCAGTACTTC.

The rearrangement joins TRBV20-1 to TRBJ2-7, with D maybe TRBD1 (5 bases). Germline CDR1 reads DFQATT; CDR2 reads SNEGSKA (reference sequence). Between the trimmed V and J ends, which lost 6 bases and 10 bases, there was a span of 13 bases. The length of the CDR3 is 10 residues. The CDR3 is CSAQRQGQYF. The CDR3, as DNA: TGCAGTGCCCAAAGGCAGGGTCAGTACTTC.

V and J are TRBV5-1 and TRBJ2-7, with 7 nucleotides matching TRBD2. Unmatched junction bases numbered 7, after V lost 0 bases and J lost 7 bases. The CDR3 extends over 14 amino acids. Germline values: CDR1 SGHRS, CDR2 YFSETQ. The CDR3, as DNA: TGCGCCAGCAGCTTGGCGGGGACTACCCGGGAGCAGTACTTC. Residues: CASSLAGTTREQYF.

The DNA for the CDR3 is TGTGCCAGCAGCCCTAGACAGGGGGCCCCCTATGGCTACACCTTC. This codes for CASSPRQGAPYGYTF. The chain carries TRBV7-3 and TRBJ1-2; 10 nucleotides align to TRBD1. The CDR3 extends over 15 amino acids. In germline, CDR1 is SGHTA, CDR2 FQGTGA. J gave up 4 bases and V 5 bases, and 7 bases lay outside the gene matches.

Comment on this clonotype: A much larger clone differs from this one at a single base, so this may be a read error. It is likely a read error, because the conserved phenylalanine at the end of the CDR3 is missing. The DNA for the CDR3 is TGTGCCAGCAGCTTGAGTTCAGGACCCTCCTACGAGCAGTACCTC. Translated, it gives CASSLSSGPSYEQYL. V is TRBV5-3 and J is TRBJ2-7; D ambiguous. TRBV5-3 is known as an ORF, though its function is uncertain. There are 15 residues in the CDR3.

Only a few counts were recorded for this clonotype. The chain uses TRBV19 and TRBJ1-2; no reliable D call. The CDR3 consists of 12 residues. Germline assignment: CDR1 LNHDA and CDR2 SQIVND (reference sequence). V dropped 3 bases and J dropped 4 bases, with 6 bases sitting between them. The CDR3 region has the DNA TGTGCCAGTAGTATGATCGGCTATGGCTACACCTTC. It is translated as CASSMIGYGYTF.

In the case of this clonotype: Being one base from a much bigger clone, this may be a read error. The J gene is TRBJ1-2, the V gene TRBV12-3 or TRBV12-4; TRBD1 is a possible D gene (6 bases). This CDR3 has 14 amino acids. The V and J ends lost 9 bases and 8 bases respectively, with 22 bases between them. The CDR3 loop reads CARSLGGGAEGYTF. The CDR3 DNA reads TGTGCCAGGAGCCTGGGGGGGGGCGCGGAGGGCTACACCTTC.

The CDR3 protein is CASSLGSGGHGYTF. For the CDR3, the DNA is TGTGCCAGCAGCCTCGGATCAGGGGGTCATGGCTACACCTTC. This chain uses TRBV11-2 with TRBJ1-2, with 7 bases aligning to TRBD1. Germline V gene sequence: CDR1 SGHAT, CDR2 FQNNGV. The length of the CDR3 is 14 residues. The V segment lost 5 bases and the J segment 6 bases; nucleotides outside the gene matches: 9. The full variable domain, rest sourced from reference TRBV11-2 and TRBJ1-2, is EAGVAQSPRYKIIEKRQSVAFWCNPISGHATLYWYQQILGQGPKLLIQFQNNGVVDDSQLPKDRFSAERLKGVDSTLKIQPAKLEDSAVYLCASSLGSGGHGYTFGSGTRLTVV.

This clonotype was detected many times. The J gene is TRBJ2-3, the V gene TRBV6-2 or TRBV6-3, with no clear D. Germline CDR1 is MNHEY and CDR2 is SVGEGT. The CDR3 covers 14 residues. V gave up 5 bases and J gave up 0 bases, with 9 bases separating them. The CDR3 loop is CASSTSASTDTQYF. The CDR3 DNA reads as TGTGCCAGCAGTACGAGTGCTAGCACAGATACGCAGTATTTT.

The chain recombines TRBV28 with TRBJ2-7; D possibly corresponds to TRBD2 (5 bases). CDR1 is MDHEN, CDR2 SYDVKM, per germline. CDR3 length: 12 amino acids. Trimming pared 5 bases from V and 2 bases from J, leaving 7 bases between. CDR3 sequence reads: CASSATTYEQYF. Written as DNA, the CDR3 is TGTGCCAGCAGTGCGACTACCTACGAGCAGTACTTC.

The chain joins TRBV11-2 to TRBJ2-7; possibly TRBD1 for D (9 bases). The CDR3 has 17 amino acids. Deletions cut 3 bases from V and 7 bases from J, with 25 bases between. In germline, CDR1 is SGHAT, CDR2 FQNNGV. CDR3 in amino acids: CASSFTGGGQGTLEQYF. CDR3 bases: TGTGCCAGCAGCTTCACGGGAGGGGGACAGGGAACCCTGGAGCAGTACTTC.

This clonotype was counted many times. The chain employs TRBV7-2 and TRBJ1-1; D may be TRBD1 (5 bases). Trimming removed 6 bases from V and 0 bases from J, with 20 bases in between. The CDR3 is made up of 17 amino acids. Per germline, CDR1 SGHTA and CDR2 FQGNSA. The CDR3 reads CASRFGDQRIMNTEAFF. Here the CDR3 DNA reads TGTGCCAGCAGGTTCGGGGACCAACGAATAATGAACACTGAAGCTTTCTTT.